A single count supports the clone carrying this TCR beta chain. The antigen is unknown. Other DNA sequences from this sample encode an identical CDR3 as well. These data come from a study of T cell responses to AZD1222 COVID-19 vaccine. Generated by immunoSEQ multiplex PCR, the TCRdb table keeps only in-frame clones and is missing some. The table has 150,000 to 180,000 clones, approximately 90% seen once. The CDR3 covers 15 residues. Germline V gives CDR1 KGHSH, CDR2 LQKENI. Trimming left V 3 bases short and J 0 bases short, with 9 bases between. General study results and limits: Repertoire samples came only from after the peak T cell response.

This TCR derives from an adult in good health. The genes are TRBV18 and TRBJ1-5, with D uncertain. Sample: peripheral blood, taken on day 0 of AZD1222 vaccination. Here the CDR3 DNA reads TGTGCCAGCTCACCTCTCCAGGATAGCAATCAGCCCCAGCATTTT. This codes for CASSPLQDSNQPQHF.